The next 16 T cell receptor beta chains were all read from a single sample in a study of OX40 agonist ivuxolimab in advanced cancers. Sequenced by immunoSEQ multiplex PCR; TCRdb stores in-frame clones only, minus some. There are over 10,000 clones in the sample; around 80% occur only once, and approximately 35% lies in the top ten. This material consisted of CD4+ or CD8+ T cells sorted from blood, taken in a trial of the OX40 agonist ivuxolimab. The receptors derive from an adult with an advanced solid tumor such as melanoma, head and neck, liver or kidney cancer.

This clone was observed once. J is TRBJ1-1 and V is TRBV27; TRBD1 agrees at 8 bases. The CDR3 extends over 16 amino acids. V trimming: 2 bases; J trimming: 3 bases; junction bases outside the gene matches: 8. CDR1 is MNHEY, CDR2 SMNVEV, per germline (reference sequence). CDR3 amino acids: CASSLRGQESDTEAFF. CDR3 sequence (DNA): TGTGCCAGCAGTTTAAGGGGACAGGAGAGTGACACTGAAGCTTTCTTT.

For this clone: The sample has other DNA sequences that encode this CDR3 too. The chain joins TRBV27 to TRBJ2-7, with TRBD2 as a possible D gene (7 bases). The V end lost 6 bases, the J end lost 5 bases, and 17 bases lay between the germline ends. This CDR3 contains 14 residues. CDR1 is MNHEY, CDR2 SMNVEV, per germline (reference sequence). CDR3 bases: TGTGCCAGCAGCCGTACTAGCGCAGGGGACGAGCAGTACTTC. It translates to CASSRTSAGDEQYF.

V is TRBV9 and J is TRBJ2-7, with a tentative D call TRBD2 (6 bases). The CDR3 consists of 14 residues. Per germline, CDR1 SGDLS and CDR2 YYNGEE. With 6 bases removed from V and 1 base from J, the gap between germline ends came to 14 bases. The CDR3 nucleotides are TGTGCCAGCACCTCTGGCGGGGATTCCTACGAGCAGTACTTC. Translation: CASTSGGDSYEQYF.

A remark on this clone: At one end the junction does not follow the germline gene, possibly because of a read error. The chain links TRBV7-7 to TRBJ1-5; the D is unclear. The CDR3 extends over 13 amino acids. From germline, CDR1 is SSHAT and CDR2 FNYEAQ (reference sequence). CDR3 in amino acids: CASSLDPDQPQHF. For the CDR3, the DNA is TGTGCTAGCAGCTTAGACCCCGATCAGCCCCAGCATTTT.

The chain's CDR3 is CASSPGTSHNEQFF. The CDR3 nucleotides are TGTGCCAGCAGCCCCGGGACTAGCCACAATGAGCAGTTCTTC. The chain joins TRBV27 to TRBJ2-1; 9 bases line up with TRBD2. After removal of 6 bases from V and 5 bases from J, the junction contained 5 bases not matched to a gene. The CDR3 contains 14 residues. Germline assignment: CDR1 MNHEY and CDR2 SMNVEV (reference sequence).

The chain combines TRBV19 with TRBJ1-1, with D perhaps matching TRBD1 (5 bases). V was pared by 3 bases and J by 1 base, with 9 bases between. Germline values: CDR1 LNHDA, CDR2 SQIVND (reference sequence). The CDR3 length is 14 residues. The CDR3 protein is CASSIRQRNTEAFF. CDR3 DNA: TGTGCCAGTAGTATTCGACAGAGGAACACTGAAGCTTTCTTT.

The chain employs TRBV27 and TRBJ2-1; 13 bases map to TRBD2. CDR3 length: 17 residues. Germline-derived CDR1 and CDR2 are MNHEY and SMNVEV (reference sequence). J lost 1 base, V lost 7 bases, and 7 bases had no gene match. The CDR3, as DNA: TGTGCCAGCACCGGACTAGCGGGAGTTGTATCCTACAATGAGCAGTTCTTC. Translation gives CASTGLAGVVSYNEQFF.

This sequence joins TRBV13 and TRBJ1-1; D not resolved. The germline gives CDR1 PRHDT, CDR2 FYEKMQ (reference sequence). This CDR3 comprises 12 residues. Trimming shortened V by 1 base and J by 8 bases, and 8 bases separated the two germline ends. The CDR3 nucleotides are TGTGCCAGCAGCTTAGATATGTCAGAAGCTTTCTTT. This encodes CASSLDMSEAFF.

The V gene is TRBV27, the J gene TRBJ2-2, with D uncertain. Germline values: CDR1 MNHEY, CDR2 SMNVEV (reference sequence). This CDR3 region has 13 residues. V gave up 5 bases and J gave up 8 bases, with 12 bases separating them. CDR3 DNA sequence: TGTGCCAGCAGTCCTATTTACGTGGGGGAGCTGTTTTTT. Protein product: CASSPIYVGELFF.

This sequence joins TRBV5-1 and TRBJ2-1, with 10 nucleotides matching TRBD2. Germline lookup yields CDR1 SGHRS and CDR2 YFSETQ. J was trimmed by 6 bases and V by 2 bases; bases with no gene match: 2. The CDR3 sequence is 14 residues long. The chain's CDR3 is CASSLAGGLNEQFF. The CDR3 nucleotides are TGCGCCAGCAGCTTAGCGGGGGGGCTCAATGAGCAGTTCTTC.

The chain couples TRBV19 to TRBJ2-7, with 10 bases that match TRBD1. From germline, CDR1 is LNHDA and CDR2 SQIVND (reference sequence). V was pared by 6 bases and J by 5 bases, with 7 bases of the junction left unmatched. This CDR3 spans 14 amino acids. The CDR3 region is CASRLGTGVHEQYF. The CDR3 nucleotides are TGTGCCAGTAGACTCGGGACAGGGGTCCACGAGCAGTACTTC.

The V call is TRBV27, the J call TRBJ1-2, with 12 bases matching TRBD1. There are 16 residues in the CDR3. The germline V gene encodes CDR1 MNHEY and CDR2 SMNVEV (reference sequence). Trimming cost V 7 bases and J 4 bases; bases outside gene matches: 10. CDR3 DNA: TGTGCCAGCAACCCTCTTCCGGGACAGGGGGCCTATGGCTACACCTTC. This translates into CASNPLPGQGAYGYTF.

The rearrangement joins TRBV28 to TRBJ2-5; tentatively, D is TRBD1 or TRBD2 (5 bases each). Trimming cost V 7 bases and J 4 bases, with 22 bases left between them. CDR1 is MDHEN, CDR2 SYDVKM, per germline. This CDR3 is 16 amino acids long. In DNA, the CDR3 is TGTGCCAGCACCTTAACACCCCGGGGCGCCTTAGAGACCCAGTACTTC. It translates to CASTLTPRGALETQYF.

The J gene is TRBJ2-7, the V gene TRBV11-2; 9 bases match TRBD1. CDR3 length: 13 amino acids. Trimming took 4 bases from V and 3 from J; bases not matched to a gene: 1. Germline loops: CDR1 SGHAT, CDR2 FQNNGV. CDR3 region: CASSWGQGYEQYF. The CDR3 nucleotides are TGTGCCAGCAGCTGGGGACAGGGCTACGAGCAGTACTTC.

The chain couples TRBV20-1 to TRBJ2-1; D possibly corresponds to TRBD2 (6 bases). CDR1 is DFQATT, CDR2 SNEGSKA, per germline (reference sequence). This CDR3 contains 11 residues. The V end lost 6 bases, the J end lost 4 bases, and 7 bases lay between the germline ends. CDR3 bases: TGCAGTGCACGGGAGTACAATGAGCAGTTCTTC. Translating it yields CSAREYNEQFF.

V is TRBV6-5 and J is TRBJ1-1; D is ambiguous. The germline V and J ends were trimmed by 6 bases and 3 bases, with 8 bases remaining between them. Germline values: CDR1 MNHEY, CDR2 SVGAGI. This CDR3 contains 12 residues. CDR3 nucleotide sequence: TGTGCCAGCAGCTACGCAGACACTGAAGCTTTCTTT. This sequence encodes CASSYADTEAFF.